The 17 T cell receptor beta chains presented below share a single source sample, sequenced in a study of neoadjuvant anti-PD-1 for oral cavity cancer. Method: immunoSEQ multiplex PCR; TCRdb's copy keeps in-frame clones and lacks some. The data show fewer than 15,000 clones, about four fifths seen once. Time point denoted: after neoadjuvant nivolumab, at surgical resection. The specimen comprised PBMCs, sampled after nivolumab (anti-PD-1) treatment. The receptors were sampled from a person aged 35-79 years with oral cavity squamous cell carcinoma.

The V call is TRBV9, the J call TRBJ2-3; TRBD2 aligns across 14 bases. Germline V gene data show CDR1 as SGDLS and CDR2 as YYNGEE. The CDR3 consists of 16 residues. V shed 2 bases and J 5 bases; nucleotides not matched to a gene: 4. CDR3 protein: CASSVGTSGSGDTQYF. CDR3 nucleotide sequence: TGTGCCAGCAGCGTCGGGACTAGCGGGAGTGGAGATACGCAGTATTTT.

This clone showed up just a few times. The V gene is TRBV7-2, the J gene TRBJ2-2, with D possibly TRBD2 on 6 matching bases. CDR1 SGHTA and CDR2 FQGNSA come from the germline V gene. Trimming took off 5 bases at V and 7 bases at J, with 26 bases between the two ends. This CDR3 has 18 residues. The CDR3 DNA reads TGTGCCAGCAGCCTTAGAGATAGACCGGGGAGGAAGGGCGGGGAGCTGTTTTTT. This gives the protein CASSLRDRPGRKGGELFF.

For this clone: Mismatch with germline at one junction end may stem from a read error. The rearrangement joins TRBV7-7 to TRBJ2-5; D ambiguous. The germline V gene has CDR1 SSHAT and CDR2 FNYEAQ (reference sequence). This CDR3 spans 13 amino acids. The CDR3 sequence is CASTPGTVETQYF. The CDR3 DNA reads TGTGCTAGCACCCCCGGAACTGTAGAGACCCAGTACTTC.

The rearrangement joins TRBV7-9 to TRBJ2-7, with 8 bases identical to TRBD2. The J segment lost 2 bases and the V segment lost 6 bases, leaving 6 bases of the junction unmatched. In germline, CDR1 is SEHNR, CDR2 FQNEAQ (reference sequence). This CDR3 is 14 amino acids long. CDR3 sequence (DNA): TGTGCCAGCAGACCGCGAGCGGGAGCCTACGAGCAGTACTTC. Translation gives CASRPRAGAYEQYF.

The V call is TRBV9, the J call TRBJ1-1; TRBD1 aligns across 10 bases. Germline V lookup: CDR1 SGDLS, CDR2 YYNGEE. CDR3 length: 15 amino acids. Trimming took 7 bases from V and 1 from J; bases not matched to a gene: 7. CDR3 region: CASRRTGGQNTEAFF. The CDR3 DNA is TGTGCCAGCCGAAGGACAGGGGGGCAGAACACTGAAGCTTTCTTT.

The V gene is TRBV5-1, the J gene TRBJ2-1; tentatively, D is TRBD2 (5 bases). V was shortened by 2 bases and J by 5 bases, with 14 bases between the two germline ends. Germline-derived CDR1 and CDR2 are SGHRS and YFSETQ. This CDR3 contains 15 residues. This CDR3 reads CASSFTRRADNEQFF. CDR3 bases: TGCGCCAGCAGCTTCACCCGGCGGGCAGACAATGAGCAGTTCTTC. The complete variable domain, with remaining parts taken from reference TRBV5-1 and TRBJ2-1, reads KAGVTQTPRYLIKTRGQQVTLSCSPISGHRSVSWYQQTPGQGLQFLFEYFSETQRNKGNFPGRFSGRQFSNSRSEMNVSTLELGDSALYLCASSFTRRADNEQFFGPGTRLTVL.

J is TRBJ2-3 and V is TRBV5-5, with no clear D. Trimming removed 1 base from V and 0 bases from J, with 6 bases in between. Per germline, CDR1 SGHKS and CDR2 YYEKEE (reference sequence). The CDR3 spans 14 residues. CDR3 residues: CASSLRPSTDTQYF. The CDR3 DNA sequence: TGTGCCAGCAGCTTGAGACCTAGCACAGATACGCAGTATTTT.

As for this clone: At one boundary the junction diverges from the germline segment, which might be a read error. The J gene is TRBJ2-1, the V gene TRBV2; possibly TRBD2 for D (6 bases). Germline values: CDR1 SNHLY, CDR2 FYNNEI. CDR3 size: 15 residues. The DNA for the CDR3 is TGTGCCAGCTCTAAGGGAGGTAGCTCCTTCAATGAGCAGTTCTTC. As protein: CASSKGGSSFNEQFF.

V and J are TRBV6-1 and TRBJ2-7; the D gene is possibly TRBD1 (5 bases). Germline-derived CDR1 and CDR2 are MNHNS and SASEGT. V lost 0 bases and J lost 6, with 9 bases in between. The CDR3 is 13 residues long. CDR3 loop: CASSEARALEQYF. The DNA of the CDR3 is TGTGCCAGCAGTGAAGCCAGGGCTCTCGAGCAGTACTTC.

The chain combines TRBV10-2 with TRBJ1-1; D remains ambiguous. Trimming removed 7 bases from V and 1 base from J, with 4 bases in between. The CDR3 covers 11 residues. Germline V CDR1 and CDR2: WSHSY, SAAADI. The CDR3 DNA reads TGCGCCAGCACCAGGAACACTGAAGCTTTCTTT. Its translation is CASTRNTEAFF.

CDR3 region: CASSARPTETQYF. DNA for the CDR3: TGTGCCAGCAGTGCTAGACCGACGGAGACCCAGTACTTC. The chain carries TRBV2 and TRBJ2-5, with D hard to call. Germline V CDR1 and CDR2: SNHLY, FYNNEI. With 4 bases removed from V and 5 bases from J, the gap between germline ends came to 11 bases. This CDR3 has 13 amino acids.

There are a few counts of this clone. The rearrangement joins TRBV2 to TRBJ1-5; TRBD1 aligns across 7 bases. CDR3 length equals 13 residues. CDR1 SNHLY and CDR2 FYNNEI come from the germline V gene. V lost 4 bases, J lost 6 bases, and 3 bases stayed unmatched. CDR3 in amino acids: CASSGTGGQPQHF. As DNA, the CDR3 is TGTGCCAGCAGTGGGACAGGAGGTCAGCCCCAGCATTTT.

V usage is TRBV14 and J usage is TRBJ2-7; 10 nucleotides line up with TRBD2. CDR1 and CDR2 from the germline V gene are SGHDN and FVKESK. V was clipped by 4 bases and J by 2 bases; unmatched bases: 2. The CDR3 loop spans 14 amino acids. The CDR3 DNA follows: TGTGCCAGCAGCCTTAGCGGGGGGACCTACGAGCAGTACTTC. Protein product: CASSLSGGTYEQYF.

The chain combines TRBV2 with TRBJ2-7; D unclear. Trimming shortened V by 2 bases and J by 9 bases, and 5 bases separated the two germline ends. The CDR3 is made up of 10 amino acids. CDR1 is SNHLY, CDR2 FYNNEI, per germline. The CDR3 DNA sequence: TGTGCCAGCAGTGAACCCGGGCAGTACTTC. It is translated as CASSEPGQYF.

The chain couples TRBV27 to TRBJ2-7; 7 bases fit TRBD2. V shed 2 bases, J shed 3 bases, and the junction held 4 bases outside the gene matches. Per germline, CDR1 MNHEY and CDR2 SMNVEV (reference sequence). The CDR3 loop spans 14 amino acids. The CDR3 loop is CASSLMGRGYEQYF. The CDR3, as DNA: TGTGCCAGCAGTTTAATGGGGAGGGGCTACGAGCAGTACTTC.

This clone was counted only a few times. The V call is TRBV7-9, the J call TRBJ1-5, with D uncertain. V dropped 5 bases and J dropped 11 bases, with 13 bases sitting between them. This CDR3 is 12 amino acids long. The germline gives CDR1 SEHNR, CDR2 FQNEAQ (reference sequence). CDR3 amino acids: CASSVGLMSQHF. The CDR3 bases are TGTGCCAGCAGCGTAGGCCTGATGTCCCAGCATTTT.

This clone has just a few counts. V usage is TRBV5-4 and J usage is TRBJ1-2; D is possibly TRBD1 (6 bases). V was cut by 1 base and J by 6 bases, with 16 bases left in between. Germline CDR1 is SGHNT and CDR2 is YYREEE (reference sequence). The CDR3 spans 15 residues. CDR3 nucleotides: TGTGCCAGCAGCTTGAGCACAGGGCTTTATCATGGCTACACCTTC. Its translation: CASSLSTGLYHGYTF.